This T cell receptor beta chain was obtained from a study of shared clonotypes between healthy human individuals. The assay was run at deep level. Over several immunoSEQ plates, each subset's genomic DNA was distributed in even portions. Authors' methods: Owing to the provision of junction-only sequences devoid of quality scores by immunoSEQ, filtering differed. TCRdb's table, derived via immunoSEQ multiplex PCR, lists solely in-frame clones and lacks some. D and trimming were read from the DNA, whereas the V and J calls and clone size are those reported in that table. The sample yields 470,000 or so clones, around 73% seen once. Germline CDR1 MGHRA, CDR2 YSYEKL. The CDR3 is 15 amino acids. Deletions cut 0 bases from V and 3 bases from J, with 9 bases between.

V usage is TRBV4-1 and J usage is TRBJ2-1, with a possible D match to TRBD2 (6 bases). The sequenced sample was PBMCs. The origin of this receptor is a woman aged 40 to 50 in good health. Some clones in this sample may be carry-over from other donors' samples. CDR3 sequence: CASSQDQGGYNEQFF. In nucleotides, the CDR3 is TGCGCCAGCAGCCAAGATCAGGGAGGCTACAATGAGCAGTTCTTC.